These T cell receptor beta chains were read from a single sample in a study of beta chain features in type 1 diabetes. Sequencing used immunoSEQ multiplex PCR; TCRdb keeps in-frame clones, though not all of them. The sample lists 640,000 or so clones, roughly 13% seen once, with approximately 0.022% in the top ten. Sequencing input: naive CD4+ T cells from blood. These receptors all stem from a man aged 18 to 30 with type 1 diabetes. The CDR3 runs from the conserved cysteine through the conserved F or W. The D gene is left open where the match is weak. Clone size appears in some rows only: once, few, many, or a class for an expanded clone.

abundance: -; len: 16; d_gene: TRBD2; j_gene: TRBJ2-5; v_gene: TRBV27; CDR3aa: CASRTLAGALWKTQYF; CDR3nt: TGTGCCAGCAGAACCCTAGCGGGGGCTCTCTGGAAGACCCAGTACTTC
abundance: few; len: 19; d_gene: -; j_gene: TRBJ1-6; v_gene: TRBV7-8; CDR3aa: CASSLLGSYPPSYNSPLHF; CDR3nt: TGTGCCAGCAGCTTATTGGGGTCCTATCCGCCCTCCTATAATTCACCCCTCCACTTT
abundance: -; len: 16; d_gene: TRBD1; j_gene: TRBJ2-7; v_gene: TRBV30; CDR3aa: CAWSVLPTGSSYEQYF; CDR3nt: TGTGCCTGGAGTGTTCTCCCGACAGGGAGCTCCTACGAGCAGTACTTC
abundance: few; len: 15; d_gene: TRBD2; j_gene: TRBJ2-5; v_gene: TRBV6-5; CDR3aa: CASSYSVAGQETQYF; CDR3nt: TGTGCCAGCAGTTACTCGGTAGCGGGGCAAGAGACCCAGTACTTC
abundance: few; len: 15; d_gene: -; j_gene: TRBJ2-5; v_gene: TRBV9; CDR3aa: CASSVLGGYQETQYF; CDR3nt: TGTGCCAGCAGCGTATTAGGGGGTTACCAAGAGACCCAGTACTTC
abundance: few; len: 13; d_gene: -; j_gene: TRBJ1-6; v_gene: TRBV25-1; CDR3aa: CASSVAHASPLHF; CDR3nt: TGTGCCAGCAGTGTCGCACATGCTTCACCCCTCCACTTT
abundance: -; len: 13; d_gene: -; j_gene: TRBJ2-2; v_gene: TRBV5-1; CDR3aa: CASSLAVAGELFF; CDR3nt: TGCGCCAGCAGCTTGGCCGTGGCCGGGGAGCTGTTTTTT
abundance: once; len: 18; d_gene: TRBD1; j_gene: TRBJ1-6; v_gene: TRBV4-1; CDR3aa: CASSQEPQDRGFSSPLHF; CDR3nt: TGCGCCAGCAGCCAAGAACCACAGGACAGGGGGTTCAGTTCACCCCTCCACTTT
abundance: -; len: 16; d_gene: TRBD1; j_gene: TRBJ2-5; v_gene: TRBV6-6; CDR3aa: CASSKRQGLSAETQYF; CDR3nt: TGTGCCAGCAGTAAGAGACAGGGATTATCGGCGGAGACCCAGTACTTC
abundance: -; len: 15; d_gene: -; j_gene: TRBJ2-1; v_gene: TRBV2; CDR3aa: CASTPGVGGADEQFF; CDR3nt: TGTGCCAGCACCCCAGGGGTCGGGGGCGCCGATGAGCAGTTCTTC
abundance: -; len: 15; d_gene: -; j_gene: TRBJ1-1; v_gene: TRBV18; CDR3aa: CASSPLGEMNTEAFF; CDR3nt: TGTGCCAGCTCACCACTAGGGGAGATGAACACTGAAGCTTTCTTT
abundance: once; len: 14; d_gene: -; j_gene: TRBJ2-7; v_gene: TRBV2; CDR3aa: CASSPRAPPYEQYF; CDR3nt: TGTGCCAGCAGCCCCAGGGCACCCCCCTACGAGCAGTACTTC
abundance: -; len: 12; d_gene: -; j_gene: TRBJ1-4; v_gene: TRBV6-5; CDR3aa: CASSPSLEKLFF; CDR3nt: TGTGCCAGCAGTCCCTCTCTTGAAAAACTGTTTTTT
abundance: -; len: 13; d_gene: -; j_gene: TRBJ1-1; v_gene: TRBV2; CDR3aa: CASSQLRGQEAFF; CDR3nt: TGTGCCAGCAGCCAACTTCGCGGACAGGAAGCTTTCTTT
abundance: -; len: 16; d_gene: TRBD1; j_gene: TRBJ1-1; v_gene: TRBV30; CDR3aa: CAWGSMGQGADTEAFF; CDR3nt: TGTGCCTGGGGCTCGATGGGACAGGGGGCGGACACTGAAGCTTTCTTT
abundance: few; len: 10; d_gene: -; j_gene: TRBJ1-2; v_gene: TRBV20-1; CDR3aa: CRPGDGGYTF; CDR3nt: TGCAGACCAGGGGATGGTGGCTACACCTTC
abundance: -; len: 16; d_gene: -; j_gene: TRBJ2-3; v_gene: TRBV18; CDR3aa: CASSPPDGPITDTQYF; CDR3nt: TGTGCCAGCTCACCACCCGACGGCCCAATCACAGATACGCAGTATTTT
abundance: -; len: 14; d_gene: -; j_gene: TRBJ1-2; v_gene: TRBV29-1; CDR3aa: CSVANFGENYGYTF; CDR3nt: TGCAGCGTAGCCAACTTCGGAGAAAACTATGGCTACACCTTC
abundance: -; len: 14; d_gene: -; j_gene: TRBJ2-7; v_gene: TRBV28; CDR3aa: CASRTQGSASEQYF; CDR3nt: TGTGCCAGCAGAACCCAGGGGAGCGCGTCCGAGCAGTACTTC
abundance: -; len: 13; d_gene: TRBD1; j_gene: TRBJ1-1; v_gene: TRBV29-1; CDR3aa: CSSYRGRTTEAFF; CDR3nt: TGCAGCTCGTACAGGGGGCGCACCACTGAAGCTTTCTTT
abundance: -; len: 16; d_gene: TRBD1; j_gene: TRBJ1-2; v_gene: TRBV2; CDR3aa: CASSEAGGSSNYGYTF; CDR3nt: TGTGCCAGCAGTGAAGCAGGGGGCTCGTCTAACTATGGCTACACCTTC
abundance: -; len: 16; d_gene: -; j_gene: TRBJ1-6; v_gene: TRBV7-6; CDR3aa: CASSLDGGTGNSPLHF; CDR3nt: TGTGCCAGCAGCTTAGACGGCGGGACGGGAAATTCACCCCTCCACTTT
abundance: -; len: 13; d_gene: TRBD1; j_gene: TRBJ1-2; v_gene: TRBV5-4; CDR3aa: CASSVDRGYGYTF; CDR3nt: TGTGCCAGCAGCGTGGACAGGGGGTATGGCTACACCTTC
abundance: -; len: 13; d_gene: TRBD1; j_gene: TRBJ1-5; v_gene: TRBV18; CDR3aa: CASSLDRDQPQHF; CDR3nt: TGTGCCAGCTCTCTGGACAGGGATCAGCCCCAGCATTTT
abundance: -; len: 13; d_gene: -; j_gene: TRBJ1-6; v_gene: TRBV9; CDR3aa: CASSALEVSPLHF; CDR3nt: TGTGCCAGCAGCGCCCTGGAAGTTTCACCCCTCCACTTT
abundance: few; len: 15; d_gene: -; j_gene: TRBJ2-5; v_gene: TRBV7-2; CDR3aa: CASSLIWTEGETQYF; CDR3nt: TGTGCCAGCAGCTTAATATGGACAGAGGGGGAGACCCAGTACTTC
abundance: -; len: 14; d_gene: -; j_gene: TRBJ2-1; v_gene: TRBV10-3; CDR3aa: CATTSPLGDDEQFF; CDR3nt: TGTGCCACTACCTCACCACTAGGAGACGATGAGCAGTTCTTC
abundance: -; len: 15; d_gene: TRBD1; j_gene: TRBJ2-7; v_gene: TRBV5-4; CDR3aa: CASSPSRQGFHEQYF; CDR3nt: TGTGCCAGCAGCCCGAGCCGACAGGGTTTCCACGAGCAGTACTTC
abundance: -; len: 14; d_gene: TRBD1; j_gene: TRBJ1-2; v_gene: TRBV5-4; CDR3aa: CASTPDRGNYGYTF; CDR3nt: TGTGCCAGCACCCCGGACAGGGGGAACTATGGCTACACCTTC
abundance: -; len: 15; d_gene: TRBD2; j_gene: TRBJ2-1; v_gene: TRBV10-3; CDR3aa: CAISDSSGAANEQFF; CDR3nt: TGTGCCATCAGTGATAGTAGCGGGGCCGCAAATGAGCAGTTCTTC
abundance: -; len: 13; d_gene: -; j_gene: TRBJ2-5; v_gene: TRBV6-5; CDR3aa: CASSLGPQETQYF; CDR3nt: TGTGCCAGCAGTTTGGGCCCGCAAGAGACCCAGTACTTC
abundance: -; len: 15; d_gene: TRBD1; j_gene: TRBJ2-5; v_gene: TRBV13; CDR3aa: CASSRGGSGQETQYF; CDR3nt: TGTGCCAGCAGCCGAGGGGGCTCAGGCCAAGAGACCCAGTACTTC
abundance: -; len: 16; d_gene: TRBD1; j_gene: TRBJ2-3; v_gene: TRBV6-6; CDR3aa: CASSRDRGRGTDTQYF; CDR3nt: TGTGCCAGCAGCCGCGACAGGGGGCGCGGTACAGATACGCAGTATTTT
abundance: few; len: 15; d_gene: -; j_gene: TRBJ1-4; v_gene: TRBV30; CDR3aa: CAWATAVSNNEKLFF; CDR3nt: TGTGCCTGGGCGACGGCCGTGAGCAATAATGAAAAACTGTTTTTT
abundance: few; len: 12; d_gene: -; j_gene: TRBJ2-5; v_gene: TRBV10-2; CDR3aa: CASSQVMETQYF; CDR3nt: TGCGCCAGTTCCCAGGTTATGGAGACCCAGTACTTC
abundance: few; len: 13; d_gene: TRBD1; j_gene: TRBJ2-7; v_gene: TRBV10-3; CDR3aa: CAISTGETGVKYF; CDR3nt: TGTGCCATCAGTACAGGGGAGACAGGGGTGAAGTACTTC
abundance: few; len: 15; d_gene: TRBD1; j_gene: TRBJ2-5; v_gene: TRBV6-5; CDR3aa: CASSSGQGIGETQYF; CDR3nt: TGTGCCAGCAGCTCGGGACAGGGGATCGGAGAGACCCAGTACTTC
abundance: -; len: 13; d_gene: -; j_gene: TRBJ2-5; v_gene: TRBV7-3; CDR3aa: CASSSGERETQYF; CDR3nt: TGTGCCAGCAGTTCGGGGGAGAGGGAGACCCAGTACTTC
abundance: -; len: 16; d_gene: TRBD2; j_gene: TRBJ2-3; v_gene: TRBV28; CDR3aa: CASSELAGGRTDTQYF; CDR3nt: TGTGCCAGCAGTGAATTAGCGGGGGGGCGTACAGATACGCAGTATTTT
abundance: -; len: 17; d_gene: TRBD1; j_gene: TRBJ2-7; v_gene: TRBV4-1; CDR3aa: CASSQAGTGSAVYEQYF; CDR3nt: TGCGCCAGCAGCCAAGCCGGGACAGGGTCGGCCGTCTACGAGCAGTACTTC
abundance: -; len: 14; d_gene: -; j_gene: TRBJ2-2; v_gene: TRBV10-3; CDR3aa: CAISDRVPTGELFF; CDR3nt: TGTGCCATCAGTGATAGGGTACCGACCGGGGAGCTGTTTTTT